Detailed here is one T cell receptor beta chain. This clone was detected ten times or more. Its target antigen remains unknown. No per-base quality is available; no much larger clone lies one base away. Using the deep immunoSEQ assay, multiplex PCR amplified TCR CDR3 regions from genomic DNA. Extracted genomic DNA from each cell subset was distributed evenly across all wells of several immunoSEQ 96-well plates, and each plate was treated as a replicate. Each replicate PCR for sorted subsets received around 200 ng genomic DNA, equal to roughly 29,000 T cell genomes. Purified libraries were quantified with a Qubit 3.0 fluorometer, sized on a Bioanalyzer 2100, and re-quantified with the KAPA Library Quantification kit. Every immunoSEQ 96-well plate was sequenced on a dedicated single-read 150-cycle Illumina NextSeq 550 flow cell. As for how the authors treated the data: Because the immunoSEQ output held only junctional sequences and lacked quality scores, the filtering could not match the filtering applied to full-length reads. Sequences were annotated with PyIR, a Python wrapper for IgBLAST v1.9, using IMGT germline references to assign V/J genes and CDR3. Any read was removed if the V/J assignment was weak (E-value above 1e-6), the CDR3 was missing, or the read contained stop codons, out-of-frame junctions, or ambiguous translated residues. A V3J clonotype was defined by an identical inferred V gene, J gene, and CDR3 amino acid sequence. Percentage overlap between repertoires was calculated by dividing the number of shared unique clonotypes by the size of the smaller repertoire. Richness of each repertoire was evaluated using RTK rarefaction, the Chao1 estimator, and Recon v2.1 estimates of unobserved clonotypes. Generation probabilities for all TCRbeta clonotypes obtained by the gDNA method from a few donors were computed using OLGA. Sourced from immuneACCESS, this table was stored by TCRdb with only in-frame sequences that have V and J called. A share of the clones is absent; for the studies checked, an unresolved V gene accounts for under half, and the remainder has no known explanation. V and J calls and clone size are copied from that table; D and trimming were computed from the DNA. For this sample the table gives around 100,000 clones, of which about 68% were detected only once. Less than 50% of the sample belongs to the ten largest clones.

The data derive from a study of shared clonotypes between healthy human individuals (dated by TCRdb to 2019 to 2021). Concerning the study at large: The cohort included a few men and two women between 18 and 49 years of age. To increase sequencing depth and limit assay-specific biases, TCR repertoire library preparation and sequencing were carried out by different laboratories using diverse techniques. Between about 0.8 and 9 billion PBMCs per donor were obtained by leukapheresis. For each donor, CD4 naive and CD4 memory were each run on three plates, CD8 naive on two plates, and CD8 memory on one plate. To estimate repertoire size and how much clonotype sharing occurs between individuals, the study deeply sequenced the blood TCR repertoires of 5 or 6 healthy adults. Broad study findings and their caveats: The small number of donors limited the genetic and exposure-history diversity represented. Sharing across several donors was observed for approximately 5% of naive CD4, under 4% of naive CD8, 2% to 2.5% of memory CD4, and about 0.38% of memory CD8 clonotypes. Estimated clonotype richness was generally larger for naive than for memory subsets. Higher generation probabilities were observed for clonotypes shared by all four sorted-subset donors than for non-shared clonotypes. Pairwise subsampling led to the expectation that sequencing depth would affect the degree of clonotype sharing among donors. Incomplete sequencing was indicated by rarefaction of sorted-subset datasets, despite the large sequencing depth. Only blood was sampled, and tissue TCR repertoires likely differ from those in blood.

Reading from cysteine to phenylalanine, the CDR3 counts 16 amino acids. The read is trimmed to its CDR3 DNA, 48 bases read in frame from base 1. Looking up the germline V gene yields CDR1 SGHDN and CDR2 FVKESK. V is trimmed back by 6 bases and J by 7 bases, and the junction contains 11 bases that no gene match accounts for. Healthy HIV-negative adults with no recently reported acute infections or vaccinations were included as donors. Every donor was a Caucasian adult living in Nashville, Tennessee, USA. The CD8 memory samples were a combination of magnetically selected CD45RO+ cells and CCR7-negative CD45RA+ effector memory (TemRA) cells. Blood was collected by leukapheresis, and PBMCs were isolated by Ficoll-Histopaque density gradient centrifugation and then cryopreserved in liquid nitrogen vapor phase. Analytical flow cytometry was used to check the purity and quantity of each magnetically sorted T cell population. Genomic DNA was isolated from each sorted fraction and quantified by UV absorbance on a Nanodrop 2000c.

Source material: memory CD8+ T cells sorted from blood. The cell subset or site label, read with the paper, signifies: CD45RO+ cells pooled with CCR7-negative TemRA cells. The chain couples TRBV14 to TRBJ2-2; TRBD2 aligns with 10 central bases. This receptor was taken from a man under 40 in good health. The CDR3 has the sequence CASRTSTSGQVGELFF. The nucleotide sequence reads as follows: TGTGCCAGCAGGACTTCGACTAGCGGGCAGGTCGGGGAGCTGTTTTTT.